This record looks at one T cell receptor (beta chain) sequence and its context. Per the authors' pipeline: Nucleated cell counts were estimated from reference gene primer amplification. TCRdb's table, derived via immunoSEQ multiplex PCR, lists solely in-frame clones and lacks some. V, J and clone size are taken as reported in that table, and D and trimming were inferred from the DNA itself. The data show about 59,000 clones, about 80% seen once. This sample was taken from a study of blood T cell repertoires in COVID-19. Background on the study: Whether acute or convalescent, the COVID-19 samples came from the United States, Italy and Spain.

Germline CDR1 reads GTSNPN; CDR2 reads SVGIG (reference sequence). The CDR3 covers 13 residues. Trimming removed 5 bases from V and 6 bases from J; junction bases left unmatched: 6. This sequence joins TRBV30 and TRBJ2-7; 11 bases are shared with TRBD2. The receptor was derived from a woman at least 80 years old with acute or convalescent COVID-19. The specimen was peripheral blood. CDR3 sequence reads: CAWQGLAAGEQYF. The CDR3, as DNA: TGTGCCTGGCAGGGACTAGCGGCAGGCGAGCAGTACTTC.